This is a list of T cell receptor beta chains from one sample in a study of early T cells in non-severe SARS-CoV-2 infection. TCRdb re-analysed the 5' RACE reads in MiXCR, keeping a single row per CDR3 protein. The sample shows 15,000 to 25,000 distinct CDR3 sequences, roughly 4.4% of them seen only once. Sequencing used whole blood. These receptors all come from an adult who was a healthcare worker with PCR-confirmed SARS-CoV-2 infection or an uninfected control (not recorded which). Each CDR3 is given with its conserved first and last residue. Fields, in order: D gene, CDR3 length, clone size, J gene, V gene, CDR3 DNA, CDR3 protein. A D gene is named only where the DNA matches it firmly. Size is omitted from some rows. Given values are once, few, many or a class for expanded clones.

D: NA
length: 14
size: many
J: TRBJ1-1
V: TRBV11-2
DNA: TGTGCCAGCAGCTGGGGAGCCATGAACACTGAAGCTTTCTTT
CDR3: CASSWGAMNTEAFF

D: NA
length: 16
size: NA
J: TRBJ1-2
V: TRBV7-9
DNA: TGTGCCAGCAGCTTAGCTTGGGCGCAGGGTGCCTATGGCTACACCTTC
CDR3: CASSLAWAQGAYGYTF

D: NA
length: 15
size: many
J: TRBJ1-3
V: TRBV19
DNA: TGTGCCAGTAGTATAGCGTCCAGGACTGGAAACACCATATATTTT
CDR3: CASSIASRTGNTIYF

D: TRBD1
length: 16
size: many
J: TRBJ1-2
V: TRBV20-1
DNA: TGCAGTGCTAGATCGGGCAGGGGGGCCCCTAGCTATGGCTACACCTTC
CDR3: CSARSGRGAPSYGYTF

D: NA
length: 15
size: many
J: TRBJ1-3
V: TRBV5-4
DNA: TGTGCCAGCAGCCATGGGACGGACTCTGGAAACACCATATATTTT
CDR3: CASSHGTDSGNTIYF

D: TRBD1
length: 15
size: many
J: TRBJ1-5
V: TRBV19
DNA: TGTGCCAGCCTCCACAGGGGGCAAAACAATCAGCCCCAGCATTTT
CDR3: CASLHRGQNNQPQHF

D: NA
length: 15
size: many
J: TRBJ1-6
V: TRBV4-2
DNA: TGTGCCAGCAGCCAAGGCACCTTTGTGAATTCACCCCTCCACTTT
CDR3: CASSQGTFVNSPLHF

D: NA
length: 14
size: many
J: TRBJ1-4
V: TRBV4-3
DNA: TGCGCCAGCAGCCAACTAGTAACTAATGAAAAACTGTTTTTT
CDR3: CASSQLVTNEKLFF

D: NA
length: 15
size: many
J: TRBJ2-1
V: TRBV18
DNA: TGTGCCAGCTCAGAGGTCAGGGACTCCTACAATGAGCAGTTCTTC
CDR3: CASSEVRDSYNEQFF

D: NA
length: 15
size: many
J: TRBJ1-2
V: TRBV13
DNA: TGTGCCAGCAGCTCAAAATCCACCTATAAGGAAGGCTACACCTTC
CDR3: CASSSKSTYKEGYTF

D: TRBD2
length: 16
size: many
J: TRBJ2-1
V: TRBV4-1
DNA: TGCGCCAGCAGCCAAGAAGGTCTAGCGGGGAATCATGAGCAGTTCTTC
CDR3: CASSQEGLAGNHEQFF

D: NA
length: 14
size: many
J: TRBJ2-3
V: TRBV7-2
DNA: TGTGCCAGCAGCTTAAATCCGGGCACAGATACGCAGTATTTT
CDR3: CASSLNPGTDTQYF

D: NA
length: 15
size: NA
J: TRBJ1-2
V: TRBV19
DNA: TGTGCCAGTACCCCCTCGGGGAAATTAGACTATGGCTACACCTTC
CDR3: CASTPSGKLDYGYTF

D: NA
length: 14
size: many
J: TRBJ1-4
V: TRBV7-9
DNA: TGTGCCAGCAGCTTAGACAGGGAGGATGAAAAACTGTTTTTT
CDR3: CASSLDREDEKLFF

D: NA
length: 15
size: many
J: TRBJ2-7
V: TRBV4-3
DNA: TGCGCCAGCAGCCAAGTTTGGCAGGGAGGCTACGAGCAGTACTTC
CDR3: CASSQVWQGGYEQYF

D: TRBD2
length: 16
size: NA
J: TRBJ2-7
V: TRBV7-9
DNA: TGTGCCAGCAGCTTAGGGCTACGGGAGGTACCCTACGAGCAGTACTTC
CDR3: CASSLGLREVPYEQYF

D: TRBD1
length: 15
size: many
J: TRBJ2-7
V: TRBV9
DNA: TGTGCCAGCAGCCCCAACCTGGACAGGGCTGGCGAGCAGTACTTC
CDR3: CASSPNLDRAGEQYF

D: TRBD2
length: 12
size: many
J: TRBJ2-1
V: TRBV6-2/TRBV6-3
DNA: TGTGCCAGCGGGACTAGCTACAATGAGCAGTTCTTC
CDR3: CASGTSYNEQFF

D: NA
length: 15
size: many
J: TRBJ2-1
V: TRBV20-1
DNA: TGCAGTGCTAGAGGGAGCGGGCTCAACTACAATGAGCAGTTCTTC
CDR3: CSARGSGLNYNEQFF

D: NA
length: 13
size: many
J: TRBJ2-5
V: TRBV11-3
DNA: TGTGCCAGCAGCTTAGGACTAAGAGAGACCCAGTACTTC
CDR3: CASSLGLRETQYF

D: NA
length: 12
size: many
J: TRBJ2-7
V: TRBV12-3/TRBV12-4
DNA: TGTGCCAGCAGTTTTCACGGCTACGAGCAGTACTTC
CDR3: CASSFHGYEQYF

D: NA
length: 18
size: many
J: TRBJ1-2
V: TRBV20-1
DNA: TGCAGTGCCCCAGGCGGTTGGGGGGCGCGGGTGTTGGACTATGGCTACACCTTC
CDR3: CSAPGGWGARVLDYGYTF

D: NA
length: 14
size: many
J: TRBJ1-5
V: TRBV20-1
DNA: TGCAGTGCTAGAGATGCCGGGGAGGTTCAGCCCCAGCATTTT
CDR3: CSARDAGEVQPQHF

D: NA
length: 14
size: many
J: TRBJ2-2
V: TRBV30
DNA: TGTGCCTGGAGTGGAATCGCAGGGCTCGGGGAGCTGTTTTTT
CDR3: CAWSGIAGLGELFF

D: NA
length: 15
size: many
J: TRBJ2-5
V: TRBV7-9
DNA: TGTGCCAGCAGCTTAAGCGTGGGACTTCGAGAGACCCAGTACTTC
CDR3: CASSLSVGLRETQYF

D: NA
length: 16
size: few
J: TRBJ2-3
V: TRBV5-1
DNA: TGCGCCAGCAGCTTGGCGGCTGACCCTAGCACAGATACGCAGTATTTT
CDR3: CASSLAADPSTDTQYF

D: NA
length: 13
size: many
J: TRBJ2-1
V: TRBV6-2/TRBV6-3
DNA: TGTGCCAGCAGCCTACAACGGTACAATGAGCAGTTCTTC
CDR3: CASSLQRYNEQFF

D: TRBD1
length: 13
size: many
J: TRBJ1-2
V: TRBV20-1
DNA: TGCAGTGCAGGGGCCGACAGGGATGATGGCTACACCTTC
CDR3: CSAGADRDDGYTF

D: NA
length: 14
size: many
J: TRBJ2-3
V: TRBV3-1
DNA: TGTGCCAGCAGCCACTATGGGTCAGGAGATACGCAGTATTTT
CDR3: CASSHYGSGDTQYF

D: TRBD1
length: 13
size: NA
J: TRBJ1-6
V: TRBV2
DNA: TGTGCCAGCAGACGACAGGGAGATTCACCCCTCCACTTT
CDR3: CASRRQGDSPLHF

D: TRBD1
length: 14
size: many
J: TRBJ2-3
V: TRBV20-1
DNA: TGCAGTGCTAGGGATAGCAGGGGGCAGAGTACGCAGTATTTT
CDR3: CSARDSRGQSTQYF

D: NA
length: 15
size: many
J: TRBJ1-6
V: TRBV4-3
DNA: TGCGCCTGCAGCCAAGACGCAGGGATGAATTCACCCCTCCACTTT
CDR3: CACSQDAGMNSPLHF

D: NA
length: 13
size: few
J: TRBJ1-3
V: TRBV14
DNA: TGTGCCAGCAGTCAGATTCCGGGAAACACCATATATTTT
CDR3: CASSQIPGNTIYF

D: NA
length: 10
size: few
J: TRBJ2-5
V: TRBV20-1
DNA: TGCAGTGCTAGACAAGAGACCCAGTACTTC
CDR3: CSARQETQYF

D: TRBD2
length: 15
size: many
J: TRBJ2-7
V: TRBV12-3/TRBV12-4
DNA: TGTGCCAGCAGATTTATAGCGGGGCCCTCCTACGAGCAGTACTTC
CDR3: CASRFIAGPSYEQYF

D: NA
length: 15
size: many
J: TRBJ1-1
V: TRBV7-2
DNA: TGTGCCAGCAGCCCCATGGAAGGCAGTTACACTGAAGCTTTCTTT
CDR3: CASSPMEGSYTEAFF

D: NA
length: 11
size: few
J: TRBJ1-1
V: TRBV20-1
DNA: TGCAGTGCTTTAATCACACTTGAAGCTTTCTTT
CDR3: CSALITLEAFF

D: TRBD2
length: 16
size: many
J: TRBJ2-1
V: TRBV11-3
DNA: TGTGCCAGCAGCTTAGTTACTAGCGGTTCTTACAATGAGCAGTTCTTC
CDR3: CASSLVTSGSYNEQFF

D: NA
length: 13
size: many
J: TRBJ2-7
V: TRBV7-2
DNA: TGTGCCAGCAGCTTGTCCCGGGACACCGAGCAGTACTTC
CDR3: CASSLSRDTEQYF

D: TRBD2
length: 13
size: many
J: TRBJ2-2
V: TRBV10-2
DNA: TGCGCCAGCGGACTAGCCAACACCGGGGAGCTGTTTTTT
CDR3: CASGLANTGELFF

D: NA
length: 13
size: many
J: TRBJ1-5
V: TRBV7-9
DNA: TGTGCCAGCAGCTTAGACCCAAGCCCGCCCCAGCATTTT
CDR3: CASSLDPSPPQHF

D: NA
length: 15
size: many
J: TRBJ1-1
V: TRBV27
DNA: TGTGCCAGCAGTTTATGGGGGGGCATAAAGACTGAAGCTTTCTTT
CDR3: CASSLWGGIKTEAFF

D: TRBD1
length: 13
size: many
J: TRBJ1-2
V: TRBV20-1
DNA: TGCAGTGCTAGGCGGACAGGGAACTATGGCTACACCTTC
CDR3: CSARRTGNYGYTF

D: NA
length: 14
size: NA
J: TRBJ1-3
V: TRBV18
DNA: TGTGCCAGCTCACCGGAACGCTCTGGAAACACCATATATTTT
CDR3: CASSPERSGNTIYF

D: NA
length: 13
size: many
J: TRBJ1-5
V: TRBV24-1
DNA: TGTGCCACCAGTGCAGGGGGCAATCAGCCCCAGCATTTT
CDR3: CATSAGGNQPQHF

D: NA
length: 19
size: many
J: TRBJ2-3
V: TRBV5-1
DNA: TGCGCCAGCAGCTTGGGGGCCCGCCTCCTAACCAAAAACACAGATACGCAGTATTTT
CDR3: CASSLGARLLTKNTDTQYF

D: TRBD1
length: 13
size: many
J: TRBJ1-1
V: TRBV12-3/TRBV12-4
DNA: TGTGCCAGCAGGCAGACAGGGGGCACTGAAGCTTTCTTT
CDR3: CASRQTGGTEAFF

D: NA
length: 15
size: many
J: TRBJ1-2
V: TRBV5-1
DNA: TGCGCCAGCAGCCCGGACCCCTCTACGTGGTCGGACTACACCTTC
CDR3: CASSPDPSTWSDYTF

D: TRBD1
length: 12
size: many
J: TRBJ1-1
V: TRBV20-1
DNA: TGCAGTGCTAAAACAGGGGCCACTGAAGCTTTCTTT
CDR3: CSAKTGATEAFF

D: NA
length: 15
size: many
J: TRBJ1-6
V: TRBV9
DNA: TGTGCCAGCAGCGTAGCTGGCAGAGTTAATTCACCCCTCCACTTT
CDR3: CASSVAGRVNSPLHF

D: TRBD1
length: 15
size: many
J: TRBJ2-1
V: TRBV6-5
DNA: TGTGCCAGCAGGGGGCTCGGGACAGGGTATGTTGAGCAGTTCTTC
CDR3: CASRGLGTGYVEQFF

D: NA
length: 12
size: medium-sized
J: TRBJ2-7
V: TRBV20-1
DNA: TGCAGTGCATCGGACCTTACCTACGAGCAGTACTTC
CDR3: CSASDLTYEQYF

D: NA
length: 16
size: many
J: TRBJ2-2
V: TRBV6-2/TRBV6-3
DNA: TGTGCCAGCACCGGAGTACAGAGTAGGAACACCGGGGAGCTGTTTTTT
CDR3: CASTGVQSRNTGELFF

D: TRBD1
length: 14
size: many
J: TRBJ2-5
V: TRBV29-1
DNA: TGCAGCGTTGGCGAGACAGGGGTACAAGAGACCCAGTACTTC
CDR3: CSVGETGVQETQYF

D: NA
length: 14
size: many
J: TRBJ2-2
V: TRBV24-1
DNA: TGTGCCACCAGCGGTCCGTCGGAGACCGGGGAGCTGTTTTTT
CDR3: CATSGPSETGELFF

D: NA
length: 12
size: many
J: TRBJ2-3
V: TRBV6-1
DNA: TGTGCCAGCAGTATGTACACAGATACGCAGTATTTT
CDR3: CASSMYTDTQYF

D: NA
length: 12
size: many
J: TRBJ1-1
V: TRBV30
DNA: TGTGCCTGGACCGATGGGGGGAGGGGAGCTTTCTTT
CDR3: CAWTDGGRGAFF

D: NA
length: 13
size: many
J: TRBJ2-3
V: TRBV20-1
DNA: TGCAGTGCCAGGAGGCTAAGCACAGATACGCAGTATTTT
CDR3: CSARRLSTDTQYF